This T cell receptor beta chain comes out of a study of PD-1 blockade in classical Hodgkin lymphoma. Notes on the study in general: CD4+ TCR diversity rose significantly by C4D1, and CD8+ TCR diversity did not.

Regarding this clone: Its specificity is unknown.

In every patient, relapse followed autologous stem cell transplantation, while exposure to brentuximab vedotin differed. Clones were sequenced by immunoSEQ multiplex PCR, and TCRdb holds only the in-frame ones, with some missing. Of under 110,000 clones listed, roughly 91% are singletons. Germline CDR1 SGHTA, CDR2 FQGNSA. The V end lost 1 base, the J end lost 5 bases, and 14 bases lay between the germline ends. This CDR3 is 15 amino acids long. The V and J genes are TRBV7-2 and TRBJ1-1, with D perhaps TRBD1 (6 bases). Sequencing was performed on peripheral blood mononuclear cells (PBMCs), taken before the second cycle of nivolumab. The receptor was isolated from a human donor with classical Hodgkin lymphoma. This chain's CDR3 is CASSLERGRGTEAFF. CDR3 coding DNA: TGTGCCAGCAGCTTAGAGCGGGGGCGAGGAACTGAAGCTTTCTTT.